This T cell receptor (beta chain) appears in the sequencing data of a study of OX40 agonist ivuxolimab in advanced cancers. Study-level results: Some patients who did not respond also had low normalized T-cell clonal expansion. CD4+ and CD8+ blood T cells expanded clonally by week 6 at 0.1 to 3.0 mg/kg. Averaging showed that CD8+ T cells had more expanded clones than CD4+ did.

The CDR3 has 15 residues. Trimming took 6 bases from V and 3 from J; bases not matched to a gene: 7. Germline V gene data show CDR1 as MNHEY and CDR2 as SVGAGI. Method: immunoSEQ multiplex PCR; TCRdb's copy keeps in-frame clones and lacks some. Of 30,000 to 45,000 clones in the sample, approximately 82% are singletons; the top ten hold about 1.8%. Regarding this clone: Antigen: not known.

Autoimmune disease history or systemic immunosuppression meant exclusion. This rearrangement joins TRBV6-5 to TRBJ2-1; 8 nucleotides agree with TRBD2. Sequenced here: CD4+ or CD8+ T cells sorted from blood, sampled in a trial of the OX40 agonist ivuxolimab. This clonotype was obtained from an adult with an advanced solid tumor such as melanoma, head and neck, liver or kidney cancer. CDR3 protein: CASSWTGTSYNEQFF. Written as DNA, the CDR3 is TGTGCCAGCAGCTGGACCGGGACTAGCTACAATGAGCAGTTCTTC.